Detailed here is one T cell receptor (beta chain). In the original analysis: Estimation of nucleated cell counts was performed using reference gene primer amplification. Sequenced by immunoSEQ multiplex PCR; TCRdb stores in-frame clones only, minus some. V and J calls and clone size are as listed in that table; D and trimming were resolved from the DNA. Of approximately 140,000 clones listed, roughly 80% are singletons. The data stem from a study of blood T cell repertoires in COVID-19. Background on the study: Whether acute or convalescent, the COVID-19 samples came from the United States, Italy and Spain.

Input material: peripheral blood. This TCR was sampled from a woman older than 75 in a cohort sampled during active or convalescent COVID-19.

The DNA of the CDR3 is TGTGCCACCCGGGTCGGATCTAATGAAAAACTGTTTTTT. It is translated as CATRVGSNEKLFF. V gene TRBV28 combines with J gene TRBJ1-4; no firm D call. The V gene lost 10 bases and the J gene lost 3 bases, with 12 bases spanning the gap. This CDR3 comprises 13 residues. The germline V gene has CDR1 MDHEN and CDR2 SYDVKM. Full variable domain (outside the CDR3, taken from reference TRBV28 and TRBJ1-4): DVKVTQSSRYLVKRTGEKVFLECVQDMDHENMFWYRQDPGLGLRLIYFSYDVKMKEKGDIPEGYSVSREKKERFSLILESASTNQTSMYLCATRVGSNEKLFFGSGTQLSVL.